The clone carrying this T cell receptor (beta chain) was found a few times. What it binds is not known. The time point here: blood at routine non-recurrence follow-up after resection. No cell sorting; template was whole RNA from tumor, lung tissue or PBMC. Unique molecular identifiers, one per molecule, were present on every TCR cDNA molecule. TCRdb reanalysed the 5' RACE reads using MiXCR and keeps one entry per CDR3 protein. This repertoire shows over 85,000 distinct CDR3 sequences, 19% found once; its top ten account for around a fifth. This record comes from a study of spatial heterogeneity in lung cancer. The CDR3 spans 13 residues. The germline V gene has CDR1 LGHDT and CDR2 YNNKEL (reference sequence). After removal of 2 bases from V and 12 bases from J, the junction contained 7 bases not matched to a gene. Findings and limits, study-wide: The appearance of ubiquitous expanded tumor TCRs in blood was greater at resection than follow-up.

The clonotype originates from a male donor with early-stage non-small cell lung cancer. This chain uses TRBV3-1 with TRBJ1-1; 9 bases are shared with TRBD1. Source: PBMCs, taken at follow-up. DNA of the CDR3: TGTGCCAGCAGCCAAACCGACAGGGGGAGTACTTTCTTT. Protein product: CASSQTDRGSTFF.